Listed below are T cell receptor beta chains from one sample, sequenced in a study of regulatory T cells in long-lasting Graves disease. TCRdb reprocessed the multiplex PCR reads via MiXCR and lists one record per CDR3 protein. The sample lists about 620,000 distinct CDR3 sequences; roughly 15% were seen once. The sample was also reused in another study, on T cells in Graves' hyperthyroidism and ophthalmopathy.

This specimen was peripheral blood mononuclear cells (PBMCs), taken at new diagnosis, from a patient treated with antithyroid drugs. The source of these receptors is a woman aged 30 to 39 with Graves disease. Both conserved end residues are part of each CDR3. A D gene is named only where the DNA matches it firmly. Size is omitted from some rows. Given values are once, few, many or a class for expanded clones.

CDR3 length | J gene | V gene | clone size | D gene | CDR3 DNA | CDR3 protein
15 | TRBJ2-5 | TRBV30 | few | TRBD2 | TGTGCCTGGAGCTCTGCCTCGGGGGGTCAAGAGACCCAGTACTTC | CAWSSASGGQETQYF
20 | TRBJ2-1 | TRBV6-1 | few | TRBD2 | TGTGCCAGCAGACCTTTCGGACTAGCGGGAGGATCCAGCTCCTACAATGAGCAGTTCTTC | CASRPFGLAGGSSSYNEQFF
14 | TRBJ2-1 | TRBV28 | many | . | TGTGCCAGCGAAGGTCAGACTTCCTACAATGAGCAGTTCTTC | CASEGQTSYNEQFF
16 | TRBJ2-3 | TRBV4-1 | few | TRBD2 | TGCGCCAGCAGCCGCCAACTAGCGGGAGGATCAGATACGCAGTATTTT | CASSRQLAGGSDTQYF
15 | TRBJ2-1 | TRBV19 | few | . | TGTGCCAGTAGTATAGTAAGGTTAGGCCACAATGAGCAGTTCTTC | CASSIVRLGHNEQFF
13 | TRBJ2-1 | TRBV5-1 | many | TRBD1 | TGCGCCAGCAGCTCCACAGGGGAATGGTCACAGTTCTTC | CASSSTGEWSQFF
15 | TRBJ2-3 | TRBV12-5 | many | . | TGTGCTAGTGGTTTGGGCAGGCTCAGCACAGATACGCAGTATTTT | CASGLGRLSTDTQYF
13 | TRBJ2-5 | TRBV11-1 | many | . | TGTGCCAGCAGCAGCGAAGGGAAAGAGACCCAGTACTTC | CASSSEGKETQYF
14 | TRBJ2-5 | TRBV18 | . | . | TGTGCCAGCTCACCCAGCCCAGCGGGAGAGACCCAGTACTTC | CASSPSPAGETQYF
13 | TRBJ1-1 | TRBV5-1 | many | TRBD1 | TGCGCCAGCGTCTCGACAGGGGGCACTGAAGCTTTCTTT | CASVSTGGTEAFF
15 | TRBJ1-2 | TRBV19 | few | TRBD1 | TGTGCCAGTAGTACCCGACAGGGGGCTAACTATGGCTACACCTTC | CASSTRQGANYGYTF
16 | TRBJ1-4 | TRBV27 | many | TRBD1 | TGTGCCAGCAGTGGCCGCAAACCGGGACAGAGTGAAAAACTGTTTTTT | CASSGRKPGQSEKLFF
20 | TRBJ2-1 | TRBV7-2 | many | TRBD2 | TGTGCCAGCAGCCTACAACCGGGACTAGCGGGCCGAAGCTCCTACAATGAGCAGTTCTTC | CASSLQPGLAGRSSYNEQFF
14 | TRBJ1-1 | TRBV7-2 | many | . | TGTGCCAGCAGCTCCCCGACAAGGAACACTGAAGCTTTCTTT | CASSSPTRNTEAFF
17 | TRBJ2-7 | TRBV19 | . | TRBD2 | TGTGCCAGTAGTCCCTCGGGACTAGCGGATTCATTCTACGAGCAGTACTTC | CASSPSGLADSFYEQYF
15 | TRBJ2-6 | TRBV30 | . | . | TGTGCCTGGAGTGTACGTTGGGGAACGCCCAACGTCCTGACTTTC | CAWSVRWGTPNVLTF
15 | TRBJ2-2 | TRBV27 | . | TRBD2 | TGTGCCAGTAGAGCGGGGTGGGCGGGAGCCGGGGAGCTGTTTTTT | CASRAGWAGAGELFF
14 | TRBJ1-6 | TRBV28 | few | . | TGTGCCAGCAGTTTATTTGGGAGGCAGGGGACCCTCCACTTT | CASSLFGRQGTLHF
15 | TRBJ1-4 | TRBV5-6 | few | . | TGTGCCAGCAGCTGGGGGCGGGCAGGGAATGAAAAACTGTTTTTT | CASSWGRAGNEKLFF
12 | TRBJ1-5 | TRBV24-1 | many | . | TGTGCCACCAGTGAACCTAATCAGCCCCAGCATTTT | CATSEPNQPQHF
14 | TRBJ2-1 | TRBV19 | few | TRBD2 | TGTGCCAGTAGTCAGCGGGAGCTCAGGAATGAGCAGTTCTTC | CASSQRELRNEQFF
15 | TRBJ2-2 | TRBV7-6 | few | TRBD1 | TGTGCCAGCAGCACCGGACAGGGCGGCACCGGGGAGCTGTTTTTT | CASSTGQGGTGELFF
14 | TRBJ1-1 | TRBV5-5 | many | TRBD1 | TGTGCCAGCAGCCCGAGACAGGGACAGACTGAAGCTTTCTTT | CASSPRQGQTEAFF
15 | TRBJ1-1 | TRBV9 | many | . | TGTGCCAGCAGCGCGGGCAAGGATGGAAACACTGAAGCTTTCTTT | CASSAGKDGNTEAFF
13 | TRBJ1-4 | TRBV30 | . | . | TGTGCCTGGAGTCGGGGAATTGATGAAAAACTGTTTTTT | CAWSRGIDEKLFF
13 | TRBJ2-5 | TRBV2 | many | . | TGTGCCAGCAGGGTCGGCAGGGTCGAGACCCAGTACTTC | CASRVGRVETQYF
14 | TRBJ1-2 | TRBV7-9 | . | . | TGTGCCAGCAGCTTAGGTTCAGGGTTTGGTGGCTACACCTTC | CASSLGSGFGGYTF
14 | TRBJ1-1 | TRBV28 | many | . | TGTGCCAGCAGTAGAGGGGTGGCGAACACTGAAGCTTTCTTT | CASSRGVANTEAFF
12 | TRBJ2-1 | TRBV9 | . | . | TGTGCCAGCAGCGGTGATCGTCGTGAGCAGTTCTTC | CASSGDRREQFF
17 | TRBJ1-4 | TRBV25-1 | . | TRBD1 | TGTGCCAGCAGCGCCGGGACAGGGGGCGTGGGGGGTGAAAAACTGTTTTTT | CASSAGTGGVGGEKLFF
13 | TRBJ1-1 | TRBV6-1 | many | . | TGTGCCAGCTTTAGGACCGACAGGACTGAAGCTTTCTTT | CASFRTDRTEAFF
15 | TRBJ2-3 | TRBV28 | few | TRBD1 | TGTGCCAGCAGTGGGACAGGGAGTACCACAGATACGCAGTATTTT | CASSGTGSTTDTQYF
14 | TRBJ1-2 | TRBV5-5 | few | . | TGTGCCAGCAGCATAGACGGAACCTCCTATGGCTACACCTTC | CASSIDGTSYGYTF
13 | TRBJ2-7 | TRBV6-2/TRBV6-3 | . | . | TGTGCCAGCAGTTACTCTCTAGCTGACGAGCAGTACTTC | CASSYSLADEQYF
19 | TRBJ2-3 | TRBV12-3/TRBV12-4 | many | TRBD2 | TGTGCCAGCAGACCCGGGGGGGCTAGCGGAACGACTTACACAGATACGCAGTATTTT | CASRPGGASGTTYTDTQYF
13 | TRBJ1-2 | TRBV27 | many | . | TGTGCCAGCAGTTTAGAGGGGGTGAGAGGCTACACCTTC | CASSLEGVRGYTF
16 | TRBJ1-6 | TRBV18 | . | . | TGTGCCAGCTCACCACGCGAAAGCTTAGCAACTTCACCCCTCCACTTT | CASSPRESLATSPLHF
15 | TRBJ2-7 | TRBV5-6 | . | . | TGTGCCAGCAGCCCCCCCCGGACCGGATCTTACGAGCAGTACTTC | CASSPPRTGSYEQYF
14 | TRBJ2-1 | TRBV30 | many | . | TGTGCCTGGTCTCCCGGGACCCCCGGCAATGAGCAGTTCTTC | CAWSPGTPGNEQFF
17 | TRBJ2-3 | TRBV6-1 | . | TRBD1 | TGTGCCAGCAGTCGATACTCAGGGACAGACGACACAGATACGCAGTATTTT | CASSRYSGTDDTDTQYF
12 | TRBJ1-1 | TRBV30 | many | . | TGTGCCTGGAGTCTGATGAACACTGAAGCTTTCTTT | CAWSLMNTEAFF
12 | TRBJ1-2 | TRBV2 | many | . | TGTGCCAGCAGTGAATCTGACAAAACGGTCCGTTTC | CASSESDKTVRF